The rows below give T cell receptor beta chains drawn from one sample of a study of T cells after yellow fever vaccination. TCRdb independently ran MiXCR on the 5' RACE reads; one entry per CDR3 protein. The sample yields nearly 550,000 distinct CDR3 sequences, about 19% seen once. Sequenced here: PBMCs, sampled 15 days after the yellow fever booster vaccination. Every receptor here comes from a man aged 30-40 years who received the YFV17D yellow fever vaccine. Both conserved end residues are trimmed from each CDR3. D genes are given only for firm matches.

j_call v_call d_call cdr3_aa
TRBJ2-7 TRBV5-4 TRBD2 ASSKLAGAIYEQY
TRBJ2-7 TRBV19 TRBD2 ASRTSFSYEQY
TRBJ2-7 TRBV6-1 - ASSSQGLGAYEQY
TRBJ1-1 TRBV12-3/TRBV12-4 - ASSPPGLNTEAF
TRBJ1-4 TRBV15 - ATSRGDSDEKLF
TRBJ2-1 TRBV6-2/TRBV6-3 - ASSYSSGGKDEQF
TRBJ2-7 TRBV7-2 - ASSSRNLPIEQY
TRBJ2-7 TRBV7-7 TRBD2 ASSLALGPAGRYEQY
TRBJ2-7 TRBV20-1 - SARGYSGSVYEQY
TRBJ2-5 TRBV4-3 - ASSQDTAGSETQY
TRBJ2-3 TRBV7-3 TRBD2 ASSLTPGGIDTQY
TRBJ2-7 TRBV7-2 - ASSPQGQIAREQY
TRBJ1-2 TRBV3-1 - ASSQDGASSRTGYT
TRBJ2-5 TRBV5-1 - ASRFRGTALRETQY
TRBJ2-7 TRBV27 TRBD2 ASSELQSGRPYEQY
TRBJ2-1 TRBV21-1 - ASSQVIPKRMTSGGNEQF
TRBJ2-5 TRBV6-5 TRBD2 ASSLGTSGIGETQY
TRBJ2-3 TRBV7-6 - ASSLAGISSTDTQY
TRBJ2-1 TRBV18 - ASSPGSYSNEQF
TRBJ1-1 TRBV27 - ASSLSWGDTEAF
TRBJ1-3 TRBV5-1 - ASSLDLRGNTIY
TRBJ2-3 TRBV20-1 - SAWDPLTDTQY
TRBJ2-7 TRBV25-1 - ASSDQNSYEQY
TRBJ2-1 TRBV4-2 - ASSQGPESGASNEQF
TRBJ2-1 TRBV5-1 TRBD1 ASMIGQGFVNEQF
TRBJ2-3 TRBV29-1 TRBD2 SVAGLAGGGSTDTQY
TRBJ2-5 TRBV4-1 TRBD2 ASSHSSGSQETQY
TRBJ1-5 TRBV24-1 - ATKGTAYSNQPQH
TRBJ1-1 TRBV20-1 - CATRTVSNTEAF
TRBJ2-1 TRBV20-1 - SARVGGRTYNEQF
TRBJ2-1 TRBV20-1 TRBD2 CARDQLAGGSNEQF
TRBJ2-5 TRBV5-1 TRBD2 ASSSGGAYQETQY
TRBJ2-7 TRBV23-1 - ASSDRANKALYEQY
TRBJ1-5 TRBV7-2 - ASSFSYADQPQH
TRBJ2-1 TRBV20-1 TRBD2 SATGLVDYNEQF
TRBJ2-1 TRBV15 TRBD2 ATGLAGDFNEQF
TRBJ2-2 TRBV20-1 - SARHGYNTGELF
TRBJ2-1 TRBV7-9 - ASRGAGSGVFDEQF
TRBJ2-3 TRBV6-1 - ANPRGTGTDTQY
TRBJ2-7 TRBV7-2 - ASSLRRDGYYEQY
TRBJ1-1 TRBV7-9 - ASSLAEGADTEAF
TRBJ1-3 TRBV20-1 TRBD1 SAIPGQARNTIY
TRBJ2-1 TRBV5-1 TRBD2 ASSLSASGPYNEQF
TRBJ2-3 TRBV20-1 - SARYGSATDTQY
TRBJ1-4 TRBV27 - ASSLSLKGTRLNEKLF
TRBJ2-2 TRBV5-1 TRBD2 ASRASGSGNTGELF
TRBJ1-5 TRBV5-1 - ASSEGFGQPQH
TRBJ1-2 TRBV18 - ASSPHPKNYGYT
TRBJ1-3 TRBV6-1 - ASTITGFGNTIY
TRBJ2-1 TRBV7-6 TRBD1 ASSLAASGGYNEQF
TRBJ1-5 TRBV6-2/TRBV6-3 - ASSRPGSQPQH
TRBJ2-2 TRBV2 - ASKADILYDTGELF
TRBJ2-3 TRBV7-2 - ASKAGADTQY
TRBJ1-3 TRBV20-1 - SARDLKQGGGSGNTIY
TRBJ2-7 TRBV21-1 - ASSNSSGTGGDRYEQY
TRBJ2-5 TRBV5-1 TRBD2 ASSPGGLAGETQY
TRBJ1-1 TRBV6-1 - ASSQEGDRAEAF
TRBJ2-3 TRBV4-3 - ASSLVSADTQY